This T cell receptor beta chain was obtained from a study of T cell responses to AZD1222 COVID-19 vaccine. In regard to this clone: Its target is not known.

Sequenced by immunoSEQ multiplex PCR; TCRdb stores in-frame clones only, minus some. The sample records 50,000 to 65,000 clones, 80% to 90% being singletons. Second-dose intervals of approximately 4 or approximately 12 weeks were pooled. The CDR3 has 17 amino acids. Germline values: CDR1 SGDLS, CDR2 YYNGEE. Points from the study as a whole: AZD1222 recipients seropositive at baseline numbered only 6 or 7. Females made up more of the donors, who were largely white British, and clonal diversity may have come out too low.

This specimen consisted of peripheral blood, obtained 28 days after the second AZD1222 dose. The sequence derives from an adult who received the AZD1222 COVID-19 vaccine. The chain couples TRBV9 to TRBJ2-7; D is tentatively TRBD1 or TRBD2 (5 bases each). The DNA end is a closer match to TRBJ2-1, so the J assignment may be wrong. CDR3 sequence (DNA): TGTGCCAGCAGCGCCCAAGGGTGGGGGTCAGCCTACAATGAGCAGTTCTTC. Translation gives CASSAQGWGSAYNEQFF.